Each of the 32 T cell receptor beta chains below was sequenced from the same sample in a study of cytomegalovirus exposure and HLA in healthy donors. It was with 60 Vbeta and 13 Jbeta primers that the PCR ran. The repertoire was sequenced with immunoSEQ multiplex PCR; TCRdb's copy has only in-frame clones and lacks some. This table has 70,000 to 95,000 clones, about 75% appearing once. Input material: PBMCs. The receptors originated from a man aged 40-49 years in good health and CMV-seronegative.

The chain is built from TRBV7-9 and TRBJ2-3; 7 positions match TRBD2. Germline-derived CDR1 and CDR2 are SEHNR and FQNEAQ (reference sequence). The CDR3 runs 16 residues. V trimming: 5 bases; J trimming: 2 bases; junction bases outside the gene matches: 10. CDR3 in amino acids: CASSPIAQRDTDTQYF. The CDR3 coding sequence is TGTGCCAGCAGCCCAATCGCCCAGCGGGACACAGATACGCAGTATTTT. The entire variable domain, with the rest obtained from reference TRBV7-9 and TRBJ2-3, is as follows: DTGVSQNPRHKITKRGQNVTFRCDPISEHNRLYWYRQTLGQGPEFLTYFQNEAQLEKSRLLSDRFSAERPKGSFSTLEIQRTEQGDSAMYLCASSPIAQRDTDTQYFGPGTRLTVL.

The chain is built from TRBV19 and TRBJ2-7; 8 bases are shared with TRBD2. V shed 2 bases and J 1 base; nucleotides not matched to a gene: 1. The CDR3 length is 14 residues. Germline CDR1 and CDR2: LNHDA and SQIVND (reference sequence). The CDR3 region is CASSITSGSYEQYF. CDR3 DNA sequence: TGTGCCAGTAGTATAACTAGCGGATCCTACGAGCAGTACTTC.

The chain carries TRBV6-4 and TRBJ2-3, with D hard to call. CDR3 length: 14 amino acids. Germline CDR1 and CDR2: MRHNA and SNTAGT. Trimming cost V 0 bases and J 10 bases, with 14 bases left between them. CDR3 sequence (DNA): TGTGCCAGCAGTGACTCGATGTCTTGGAGCGCGCAGTATTTT. It translates to CASSDSMSWSAQYF.

This clone occurred once. CDR3 protein: CASSLQGPDTQYF. DNA for the CDR3: TGTGCCAGCAGCTTACAGGGCCCAGATACGCAGTATTTT. V usage is TRBV7-8 and J usage is TRBJ2-3; tentatively, D is TRBD1 (5 bases). CDR3 length: 13 residues. Looked up from germline, CDR1 is SGHVS and CDR2 is FQNEAQ. With 2 bases removed from V and 4 bases from J, the gap between germline ends came to 7 bases.

V is TRBV29-1 and J is TRBJ2-2; 7 nucleotides align to TRBD1. J lost 3 bases, V lost 1 base, and 5 bases had no gene match. Germline V CDR1 and CDR2: SQVTM, ANQGSEA. The CDR3 loop spans 15 amino acids. CDR3 sequence reads: CSVEGGDSDTGELFF. The DNA of the CDR3 is TGCAGCGTTGAAGGTGGGGACAGTGACACCGGGGAGCTGTTTTTT.

The rearrangement joins TRBV5-4 to TRBJ2-7; 13 bases align to TRBD2. Trimming removed 5 bases from V and 5 bases from J; junction bases left unmatched: 4. Germline loops: CDR1 SGHNT, CDR2 YYREEE (reference sequence). The CDR3 length is 14 residues. The CDR3 is CASSPGLAGDEQYF. CDR3 nucleotides: TGTGCCAGCAGTCCAGGACTAGCGGGAGACGAGCAGTACTTC.

This chain uses TRBV30 with TRBJ2-3; possibly TRBD1 for D (6 bases). The length of the CDR3 is 14 residues. V was trimmed by 4 bases and J by 1 base, leaving 12 bases between them. Germline V lookup: CDR1 GTSNPN, CDR2 SVGIG (reference sequence). The CDR3: CAWTAGAGTDTQYF. As DNA, the CDR3 is TGTGCCTGGACGGCAGGGGCTGGCACAGATACGCAGTATTTT.

The rearrangement links TRBV7-9 to TRBJ1-2; TRBD1 aligns across 9 bases. The CDR3 totals 16 residues. Germline V gene sequence: CDR1 SEHNR, CDR2 FQNEAQ (reference sequence). Germline trimming cut 3 bases from V and 1 base from J; bases unmatched to any gene: 6. The CDR3, as DNA: TGTGCCAGCAGCTTGTTCGGGACAGGGCTTAACTATGGCTACACCTTC. As protein: CASSLFGTGLNYGYTF.

The chain recombines TRBV28 with TRBJ2-7; perhaps TRBD2 as D (6 bases). The CDR3 runs 15 residues. Per germline, CDR1 MDHEN and CDR2 SYDVKM. Trimming cost V 6 bases and J 1 base, with 16 bases left between them. Here the CDR3 DNA reads TGTGCCAGCAGCCTCCCGGGACTCCCATCCTACGAGCAGTACTTC. The encoded protein is CASSLPGLPSYEQYF. Using reference TRBV28 and TRBJ2-7 for the parts outside the CDR3, the full variable domain is DVKVTQSSRYLVKRTGEKVFLECVQDMDHENMFWYRQDPGLGLRLIYFSYDVKMKEKGDIPEGYSVSREKKERFSLILESASTNQTSMYLCASSLPGLPSYEQYFGPGTRLTVT.

The V call is TRBV7-9, the J call TRBJ1-1; D is possibly TRBD1 (6 bases). Germline lookup yields CDR1 SEHNR and CDR2 FQNEAQ (reference sequence). The CDR3 contains 11 residues. Trimming took off 5 bases at V and 7 bases at J, with 8 bases between the two ends. CDR3 DNA: TGTGCCAGCAGCCCAGGGGATGAAGCTTTCTTT. It translates to CASSPGDEAFF. Based on the CDR3 plus reference TRBV7-9 and TRBJ1-1, the full variable domain is DTGVSQNPRHKITKRGQNVTFRCDPISEHNRLYWYRQTLGQGPEFLTYFQNEAQLEKSRLLSDRFSAERPKGSFSTLEIQRTEQGDSAMYLCASSPGDEAFFGQGTRLTVV.

The table lists this clone with a few counts. This chain connects TRBV19 to TRBJ1-5, with TRBD1 matching over 8 bases. Germline CDR1 reads LNHDA; CDR2 reads SQIVND (reference sequence). Trimming at V came to 11 bases and at J to 1 base, leaving 10 bases not matched to a gene. The CDR3 consists of 15 residues. CDR3 region: CASGQGMTSNQPQHF. CDR3 DNA: TGTGCCTCCGGACAGGGAATGACGAGCAATCAGCCCCAGCATTTT.

This chain uses TRBV7-3 with TRBJ2-2; D perhaps matches TRBD1 (6 bases). V gave up 5 bases and J gave up 5 bases, with 9 bases separating them. The CDR3 contains 13 residues. Per the germline V gene, CDR1 is SGHTA and CDR2 is FQGTGA. This chain's CDR3 is CASSPTGTGELFF. CDR3 nucleotides: TGTGCCAGCAGCCCAACAGGGACCGGGGAGCTGTTTTTT. The variable domain in full, with the rest retrieved from reference TRBV7-3 and TRBJ2-2, is GAGVSQTPSNKVTEKGKYVELRCDPISGHTALYWYRQSLGQGPEFLIYFQGTGAADDSGLPNDRFFAVRPEGSVSTLKIQRTERGDSAVYLCASSPTGTGELFFGEGSRLTVL.

The chain joins TRBV5-1 to TRBJ2-2, with 9 nucleotides matching TRBD1. Germline CDR1 SGHRS, CDR2 YFSETQ. J lost 1 base, V lost 4 bases, and 8 bases had no gene match. There are 17 residues in the CDR3. In DNA, the CDR3 is TGCGCCAGCAGCCCGTTAACAGGGGGCTTGAACACCGGGGAGCTGTTTTTT. This gives the protein CASSPLTGGLNTGELFF.

The chain recombines TRBV6-1 with TRBJ2-3, with a possible D match to TRBD2 (5 bases). This CDR3 contains 16 residues. Germline CDR1 is MNHNS and CDR2 is SASEGT. Trimming stripped 4 bases from V and 6 bases from J, with 20 bases between. CDR3 loop: CASSAPLAKGRDTQYF. CDR3 nucleotide sequence: TGTGCCAGCAGTGCCCCTCTAGCAAAGGGTCGGGATACGCAGTATTTT.

The rearrangement uses TRBV7-8 and TRBJ2-7; 8 nucleotides agree with TRBD1. V dropped 4 bases and J dropped 9; count of bases not matched to a gene: 5. The CDR3 loop spans 12 amino acids. CDR1 is SGHVS, CDR2 FQNEAQ, per germline. In DNA form, the CDR3 reads TGTGCCAGCAGCTACGGACAGGGAGGGCAGTACTTC. Amino acids: CASSYGQGGQYF.

The chain uses TRBV5-1 and TRBJ2-1; TRBD1 agrees at 7 bases. V trimming: 4 bases; J trimming: 6 bases; junction bases outside the gene matches: 7. The CDR3 sequence is 14 residues long. Germline V CDR1 and CDR2: SGHRS, YFSETQ. The CDR3 is CASSGTTGTNEQFF. CDR3 nucleotide sequence: TGCGCCAGCAGCGGAACGACAGGGACCAATGAGCAGTTCTTC. Full variable domain (rest looked up from reference TRBV5-1 and TRBJ2-1): KAGVTQTPRYLIKTRGQQVTLSCSPISGHRSVSWYQQTPGQGLQFLFEYFSETQRNKGNFPGRFSGRQFSNSRSEMNVSTLELGDSALYLCASSGTTGTNEQFFGPGTRLTVL.

The chain couples TRBV10-3 to TRBJ2-7, with D possibly matching TRBD1 (6 bases). Trimming removed 7 bases from V and 1 base from J, with 11 bases in between. The CDR3 runs to 13 residues. Germline V gives CDR1 ENHRY, CDR2 SYGVKD. The CDR3 loop is CAITGDTSYEQYF. The CDR3 DNA reads as TGTGCCATCACCGGGGACACTTCCTACGAGCAGTACTTC.

This clone is a singleton in its sample. The chain couples TRBV30 to TRBJ1-2; tentative D call: TRBD1 (5 bases). Germline-derived CDR1 and CDR2 are GTSNPN and SVGIG (reference sequence). The V end was cut by 0 bases, the J end by 5 bases, with 10 bases between. The CDR3 extends over 13 amino acids. The DNA of the CDR3 is TGTGCCTGGAGTGTGAGGCAGGGATATGGCTACACCTTC. Translating it yields CAWSVRQGYGYTF.

This chain connects TRBV27 to TRBJ2-4; D is possibly TRBD1 (6 bases). V was clipped by 4 bases and J by 4 bases, with 14 bases between them. Germline CDR1 is MNHEY and CDR2 is SMNVEV (reference sequence). The CDR3 contains 15 residues. The CDR3 DNA reads as TGTGCCAGCAGTTCCTACCAGGGGATAAAAAACATTCAGTACTTC. Translation gives CASSSYQGIKNIQYF.

CDR3 sequence (DNA): TGTGCCAGCAGCGGGATGGGGGCCAAAGCTTTCTTT. Translation gives CASSGMGAKAFF. The chain uses TRBV5-4 and TRBJ1-1, with a tentative D call TRBD1 (6 bases). There are 12 residues in the CDR3. Germline assignment: CDR1 SGHNT and CDR2 YYREEE (reference sequence). Trimming removed 4 bases from V and 9 bases from J, with 13 bases in between.

The chain joins TRBV7-9 to TRBJ2-3; a weak D match, TRBD1 (6 bases). The CDR3 contains 15 residues. V lost 4 bases, J lost 5 bases, and 16 bases lay in between. Per the germline V gene, CDR1 is SEHNR and CDR2 is FQNEAQ (reference sequence). The CDR3 region has the DNA TGTGCCAGCAGCTCCAGGGTAATAGGGGGAGATACGCAGTATTTT. Protein: CASSSRVIGGDTQYF.

CDR3 residues: CASSLDRGAGYTF. CDR3 coding DNA: TGTGCCAGCAGTTTGGACAGGGGGGCTGGCTACACCTTC. The V gene is TRBV27, the J gene TRBJ1-2; 10 nucleotides align to TRBD1. After removal of 3 bases from V and 7 bases from J, the junction contained 2 bases not matched to a gene. Germline CDR1 and CDR2: MNHEY and SMNVEV (reference sequence). This CDR3 comprises 13 residues.

The J gene is TRBJ2-5, the V gene TRBV29-1; D uncertain. Germline V CDR1 and CDR2: SQVTM, ANQGSEA. Between the trimmed V and J ends, which lost 3 bases and 4 bases, there was a span of 12 bases. This CDR3 spans 13 amino acids. The CDR3 DNA reads TGCAGCGTTGAGGTCATTATAGCAGAGACCCAGTACTTC. This sequence encodes CSVEVIIAETQYF.

The CDR3 DNA reads TGTGCCAGCAGTCAACGACAGGGAATGGCTTTCTTT. Translating gives CASSQRQGMAFF. This rearrangement joins TRBV6-5 to TRBJ1-1; 7 nucleotides match TRBD1. Trimming took 5 bases from V and 11 from J; bases not matched to a gene: 8. Looked up from germline, CDR1 is MNHEY and CDR2 is SVGAGI. The CDR3 has 12 residues.

The chain recombines TRBV5-1 with TRBJ2-5; TRBD2 aligns across 7 bases. This CDR3 has 14 residues. V lost 0 bases, J lost 5 bases, and 4 bases stayed unmatched. Germline CDR1 SGHRS, CDR2 YFSETQ. CDR3 residues: CASSLGSGVETQYF. The CDR3 DNA reads as TGCGCCAGCAGCTTGGGGAGCGGGGTTGAGACCCAGTACTTC. Using reference TRBV5-1 and TRBJ2-5 for the parts outside the CDR3, the full variable domain is KAGVTQTPRYLIKTRGQQVTLSCSPISGHRSVSWYQQTPGQGLQFLFEYFSETQRNKGNFPGRFSGRQFSNSRSEMNVSTLELGDSALYLCASSLGSGVETQYFGPGTRLLVL.

This clone has only a few counts. The same CDR3 also results from other DNA sequences found in this sample. This chain connects TRBV5-1 to TRBJ1-5; no definite D call. The V end was cut by 0 bases, the J end by 3 bases, with 4 bases between. This CDR3 region has 13 residues. Germline V gene data show CDR1 as SGHRS and CDR2 as YFSETQ. The DNA of the CDR3 is TGCGCCAGCAGCTTGGAACTCAATCAGCCCCAGCATTTT. This codes for CASSLELNQPQHF.

This clone has a single count. The chain recombines TRBV13 with TRBJ2-6, with 11 bases fitting TRBD1. With V trimmed by 4 bases and J by 0 bases, 5 bases remained unmatched. This CDR3 has 18 residues. Per germline, CDR1 PRHDT and CDR2 FYEKMQ (reference sequence). CDR3 protein: CASSSLDRGRSGANVLTF. The CDR3 DNA reads TGTGCCAGCAGCTCTTTGGACAGGGGGCGCTCTGGGGCCAACGTCCTGACTTTC.

J is TRBJ1-1 and V is TRBV6-1; 7 bases align to TRBD1. Looked up from germline, CDR1 is MNHNS and CDR2 is SASEGT. CDR3 length: 14 residues. V shed 2 bases, J shed 3 bases, and the junction held 3 bases outside the gene matches. The CDR3 spells CASSEKGAHTEAFF. CDR3 DNA sequence: TGTGCCAGCAGTGAAAAGGGGGCGCACACTGAAGCTTTCTTT.

This clone has a single count. V and J are TRBV12-5 and TRBJ2-7, with TRBD2 identical over 7 bases. CDR3 length: 17 amino acids. Germline CDR1 is LGHNT and CDR2 is FRNRAP. V gave up 1 base and J gave up 0 bases; unmatched junction bases: 9. CDR3 nucleotide sequence: TGTGCTAGTGGTTTGGACCCCGGCGGGGGATTCTCCTACGAGCAGTACTTC. This encodes CASGLDPGGGFSYEQYF.

This sequence joins TRBV30 and TRBJ1-1; 10 positions agree with TRBD1. The J segment lost 5 bases and the V segment lost 6 bases, leaving 3 bases of the junction unmatched. From germline, CDR1 is GTSNPN and CDR2 SVGIG (reference sequence). This CDR3 contains 12 residues. The CDR3 spells CACDRGLTEAFF. For the CDR3, the DNA is TGTGCCTGCGACAGGGGGCTTACTGAAGCTTTCTTT.

About this clone: A junction end diverges from the germline sequence, so it may reflect a read error. This chain connects TRBV5-1 to TRBJ1-2; 7 positions match TRBD1. In germline, CDR1 is SGHRS, CDR2 YFSETQ. The length of the CDR3 is 13 residues. Written as DNA, the CDR3 is TGCGCCAGCAGCTTGCAAGGGGGCCATGGCTACTCCTTC. This codes for CASSLQGGHGYSF.

This clone was seen a handful of times. This sequence joins TRBV29-1 and TRBJ2-1, with unresolved D. The CDR3 sequence is 11 residues long. V dropped 6 bases and J dropped 10 bases, with 13 bases sitting between them. The germline CDR1 and CDR2 sequences are SQVTM and ANQGSEA. The CDR3 DNA reads as TGCAGCGTACTCGACTGGCCCGAGCAGTTCTTC. It yields the protein CSVLDWPEQFF.